This T cell receptor (beta chain) comes out of a study of shared clonotypes between healthy human individuals. The study, taken as a whole, reports: What rarefaction showed was incomplete sorted-subset sequencing despite large depth. Clonotype sharing levels among donors were expected to vary with sequencing depth.

A remark on this clone: Its antigen is not identified. Germline and junction disagree at one end, which may indicate a read error. The sample holds other DNA sequences that translate to the same CDR3.

Assay: immunoSEQ multiplex PCR; the TCRdb copy retains only in-frame clones and omits some. The sample lists roughly 2.6 million clones; approximately 92% were seen once. This CDR3 is 14 amino acids long. Germline V lookup: CDR1 SSHAT, CDR2 FNYEAQ (reference sequence). Sample: naive CD4+ T cells sorted from blood. As to subset: CD45RA+ positively selected. The genes are TRBV7-7 and TRBJ2-2; 7 bases agree with TRBD2. The TCR was taken from a man between 18 and 29 years old in good health. For the CDR3, the DNA is TGTGCTAGCAGCTTAGGACTAGTCGCTGGGGAGCTGTTTTTT. Its protein product is CASSLGLVAGELFF.